This TCR beta chain was sequenced in a study of T-cell memory formation after mild COVID-19. TCRdb reprocessed the 5' RACE reads via MiXCR and lists one record per CDR3 protein. In the table there are 25,000 to 35,000 distinct CDR3 sequences, around 10% of which are singletons. The table lists this clonotype with many counts. Trimming cost V 7 bases and J 4 bases; bases outside gene matches: 6. The CDR3 is made up of 14 amino acids. Germline V CDR1 and CDR2: SGHTA, FQGNSA. The sequencing sample was made of PBMCs or a T cell subset sorted from them (not recorded which). The V and J genes are TRBV7-2 and TRBJ1-2, with 10 bases that match TRBD1. This sequence was found in an adult woman who had mild COVID-19 (a few samples of this study predate the infection). Cell type and time point are not known. For the CDR3, the DNA is TGTGCCAGCACCACCGGGACAGGGGTCTATGGCTACACCTTC. Translated, it gives CASTTGTGVYGYTF.